The 26 T cell receptor beta chains below come from one sample, sequenced in a study of identical twins. TCRdb reprocessed the 5' RACE reads via MiXCR and lists one record per CDR3 protein. This table holds hundreds of thousands of distinct CDR3 sequences, 8.5% to 9.5% found once. These same data were also listed under a study on yellow fever vaccine responses in identical twins.

Sequenced: PBMCs. These receptors were taken from a woman aged 18 to 35 in good health.

This sequence joins TRBV24-1 and TRBJ2-2; 7 bases are shared with TRBD2. V lost 6 bases, J lost 4 bases, and 4 bases stayed unmatched. Looked up from germline, CDR1 is KGHDR and CDR2 is SFDVKD. This CDR3 region has 14 residues. The chain's CDR3 is CATSRAGITGELFF. In nucleotides, the CDR3 is TGTGCCACCAGTAGAGCGGGGATCACCGGGGAGCTGTTTTTT.

There are a few counts of this clonotype. The J gene is TRBJ2-7, the V gene TRBV27; perhaps TRBD2 as D (7 bases). V shed 3 bases and J shed 4 bases, with 13 bases lying between them. Germline V gene data show CDR1 as MNHEY and CDR2 as SMNVEV (reference sequence). The CDR3 sequence is 14 residues long. DNA of the CDR3: TGTGCCAGCAGTTTCGCCCGGGGGGCATACGAGCAGTACTTC. It specifies CASSFARGAYEQYF.

This clonotype came up a few times. The chain joins TRBV6-1 to TRBJ2-7, with 11 positions matching TRBD2. Germline V gene data show CDR1 as MNHNS and CDR2 as SASEGT. This CDR3 spans 14 amino acids. The ends lost 7 bases at V and 7 bases at J; junction bases unmatched: 9. The DNA of the CDR3 is TGTGCCAGCACCGCACTAGCGGGAGCGGGTGAGCAGTACTTC. Translation: CASTALAGAGEQYF.

V usage is TRBV6-2 or TRBV6-3 and J usage is TRBJ2-7; D remains ambiguous. V lost 5 bases and J lost 4, with 9 bases in between. The CDR3 has 12 residues. Germline CDR1 reads MNHEY; CDR2 reads SVGEGT. The CDR3: CASSPQTYEQYF. The CDR3 nucleotides read TGTGCCAGCAGTCCGCAGACTTACGAGCAGTACTTC.

This clonotype came up a few times. V usage is TRBV28 and J usage is TRBJ2-3; no reliable D call. There are 11 residues in the CDR3. From germline, CDR1 is MDHEN and CDR2 SYDVKM. The CDR3 sequence: CGSGPTDTQYF. The CDR3, as DNA: TGTGGCTCCGGGCCCACAGATACGCAGTATTTT.

This clonotype was counted ten times or more. This chain uses TRBV10-3 with TRBJ2-1; D possibly uses TRBD1 or TRBD2 (5 bases each). This CDR3 is built from 14 residues. Between the trimmed V and J ends, which lost 10 bases and 1 base, there was a span of 14 bases. Germline lookup yields CDR1 ENHRY and CDR2 SYGVKD. The CDR3 reads CATTRDGSYNEQFF. The CDR3 DNA sequence: TGTGCCACCACCCGGGACGGATCCTACAATGAGCAGTTCTTC.

V gene TRBV29-1 combines with J gene TRBJ2-7; the D call may be TRBD1 or TRBD2 (6 bases each). Germline loops: CDR1 SQVTM, CDR2 ANQGSEA. This CDR3 has 13 amino acids. Trimming removed 7 bases from V and 5 bases from J, with 18 bases in between. The CDR3 region has the DNA TGCAGCGCCCTGACTAGGACAGTCAACGAGCAGTACTTC. Translated: CSALTRTVNEQYF.

This clonotype was counted at least ten times. The V call is TRBV14, the J call TRBJ1-1, with D possibly TRBD1 on 6 matching bases. The CDR3 sequence is 16 residues long. CDR1 SGHDN and CDR2 FVKESK come from the germline V gene. The ends were cut back, 4 bases at V and 5 bases at J, with 20 bases in the middle. CDR3: CASSPPPTGTGTEAFF. The CDR3 DNA reads TGTGCCAGCAGCCCCCCACCTACAGGGACCGGGACTGAAGCTTTCTTT. Using reference TRBV14 and TRBJ1-1 for the parts outside the CDR3, the full variable domain is EAGVTQFPSHSVIEKGQTVTLRCDPISGHDNLYWYRRVMGKEIKFLLHFVKESKQDESGMPNNRFLAERTGGTYSTLKVQPAELEDSGVYFCASSPPPTGTGTEAFFGQGTRLTVV.

The chain has TRBV12-3 or TRBV12-4 and TRBJ2-2; maybe TRBD2 (6 bases). The V end lost 6 bases, the J end lost 6 bases, and 17 bases lay between the germline ends. CDR3 size: 15 residues. The CDR3 loop reads CASSRETRAPGELFF. As DNA, the CDR3 is TGTGCCAGCAGCCGCGAGACTAGGGCCCCCGGGGAGCTGTTTTTT.

This clonotype was seen ten or more times. The chain uses TRBV11-1 and TRBJ2-1, with TRBD1 matching 8 bases. V lost 3 bases to trimming and J lost 7 bases; unmatched junction nucleotides: 5. CDR3 length: 14 residues. Germline assignment: CDR1 SGHAT and CDR2 FQDESV (reference sequence). The CDR3 protein is CASSFQGAGNEQFF. In DNA form, the CDR3 reads TGTGCCAGCAGCTTTCAGGGGGCCGGAAATGAGCAGTTCTTC. The full variable domain, in which reference TRBV11-1 and TRBJ2-1 provide the parts outside the CDR3, is EAEVAQSPRYKITEKSQAVAFWCDPISGHATLYWYRQILGQGPELLVQFQDESVVDDSQLPKDRFSAERLKGVDSTLKIQPAELGDSAMYLCASSFQGAGNEQFFGPGTRLTVL.

DNA of the CDR3: TGTGCCATCAGTGAGCAAACTAGCGCCCAACAAGTGTATTTT. Residues: CAISEQTSAQQVYF. The chain employs TRBV10-3 and TRBJ2-3; 7 bases map to TRBD2. Germline V gives CDR1 ENHRY, CDR2 SYGVKD. After removal of 2 bases from V and 14 bases from J, the junction contained 13 bases not matched to a gene. This CDR3 is 14 amino acids long.

This clonotype was recorded many times. V and J are TRBV5-6 and TRBJ2-4; no reliable D call. CDR1 SGHDT and CDR2 YYEEEE come from the germline V gene. The CDR3 runs to 14 residues. Trimming removed 1 base at V and 9 bases at J, with 14 bases between. CDR3: CASSLRQEWGIQYF. The CDR3 bases are TGTGCCAGCAGCTTGCGGCAGGAATGGGGCATTCAGTACTTC.

The sample holds a few counts of this clonotype. The V and J genes are TRBV9 and TRBJ1-3; D possibly corresponds to TRBD1 (6 bases). The CDR3 is 13 residues long. The germline CDR1 and CDR2 sequences are SGDLS and YYNGEE. CDR3 sequence (DNA): TGTGCTGCGGGGGGCGACTCTGGAAACACCATATATTTT. Translation: CAAGGDSGNTIYF. The complete variable domain, with remaining parts taken from reference TRBV9 and TRBJ1-3, reads DSGVTQTPKHLITATGQRVTLRCSPRSGDLSVYWYQQSLDQGLQFLIQYYNGEERAKGNILERFSAQQFPDLHSELNLSSLELGDSALYFCAAGGDSGNTIYFGEGSWLTVV.

The CDR3 here is CASSPRLAGGVNEQFF. DNA of the CDR3: TGTGCCAGCAGCCCTCGACTAGCGGGGGGAGTAAATGAGCAGTTCTTC. The rearrangement links TRBV7-2 to TRBJ2-1, with 13 bases that match TRBD2. The CDR3 covers 16 residues. The V segment lost 5 bases and the J segment 7 bases; nucleotides outside the gene matches: 8. Germline CDR1 is SGHTA and CDR2 is FQGNSA.

The rearrangement joins TRBV4-1 to TRBJ1-6; D is perhaps TRBD1 (5 bases). V lost 0 bases and J lost 10, with 7 bases in between. From germline, CDR1 is MGHRA and CDR2 YSYEKL. The length of the CDR3 is 13 residues. The CDR3 sequence: CASSQDWDSPLHF. CDR3 nucleotides: TGCGCCAGCAGCCAAGACTGGGACTCACCCCTCCACTTT.

There are many counts of this clonotype. This sequence joins TRBV29-1 and TRBJ2-1; a weak D match, TRBD1 (6 bases). CDR1 and CDR2 from the germline V gene are SQVTM and ANQGSEA. Trimming shortened V by 6 bases and J by 0 bases, and 12 bases separated the two germline ends. This CDR3 comprises 14 residues. The CDR3 loop reads CSVDRKSSYNEQFF. CDR3 bases: TGCAGCGTAGACAGGAAGAGCTCCTACAATGAGCAGTTCTTC.

J is TRBJ2-3 and V is TRBV19; D gene ambiguous. CDR1 is LNHDA and CDR2 is SQIVND in the germline V gene (reference sequence). V lost 7 bases to trimming and J lost 5 bases, with 16 bases between them. CDR3 length equals 14 residues. In DNA, the CDR3 is TGTGCCAGTACGCCAGGCGGCCAAGGAGATACGCAGTATTTT. Its translation: CASTPGGQGDTQYF.

This clonotype has a count of ten or more. This chain uses TRBV12-3 or TRBV12-4 with TRBJ1-2, with D uncertain. V was cut by 6 bases and J by 6 bases, with 14 bases left in between. CDR3 size: 13 residues. Here the CDR3 DNA reads TGTGCCAGCAGCCCCCTCGAATGGGATGGCTACACCTTC. This codes for CASSPLEWDGYTF.

The CDR3 is CASSQVRGTGRTGVYEQYF. The CDR3 nucleotides are TGCGCCAGCAGCCAAGTGCGTGGAACGGGCCGGACAGGGGTCTACGAGCAGTACTTC. This rearrangement joins TRBV4-3 to TRBJ2-7; TRBD1 matches 9 bases. The CDR3 is 19 residues long. V gave up 1 base and J gave up 3 bases; unmatched junction bases: 16. The germline V gene has CDR1 LGHNA and CDR2 YSLEER.

This clonotype was seen a few times. The chain is built from TRBV7-2 and TRBJ2-7, with TRBD1 matching 7 bases. The CDR3 runs to 15 residues. The germline V gene encodes CDR1 SGHTA and CDR2 FQGNSA. Germline trimming cut 1 base from V and 6 bases from J; bases unmatched to any gene: 9. For the CDR3, the DNA is TGTGCCAGCAGCTTAGTTGCGACAGGGTCCCCCGAGCAGTACTTC. Translating it yields CASSLVATGSPEQYF. The complete variable domain, with remaining parts taken from reference TRBV7-2 and TRBJ2-7, reads GAGVSQSPSNKVTEKGKDVELRCDPISGHTALYWYRQSLGQGLEFLIYFQGNSAPDKSGLPSDRFSAERTGGSVSTLTIQRTQQEDSAVYLCASSLVATGSPEQYFGPGTRLTVT.

The chain combines TRBV27 with TRBJ2-1, with TRBD2 identical over 10 bases. There are 15 residues in the CDR3. V trimming: 5 bases; J trimming: 6 bases; junction bases outside the gene matches: 7. CDR1 MNHEY and CDR2 SMNVEV come from the germline V gene (reference sequence). The CDR3 spells CASSLPSGRGNEQFF. The CDR3 coding sequence is TGTGCCAGCAGTCTCCCCAGCGGGAGGGGCAATGAGCAGTTCTTC.

This clonotype has just a few counts. This chain uses TRBV4-3 with TRBJ2-7; a weak D match, TRBD1 (6 bases). V lost 3 bases and J 2 bases, leaving 11 bases between the germline ends. CDR1 is LGHNA, CDR2 YSLEER, per germline. This CDR3 contains 14 residues. CDR3 sequence: CASSHDRLAYEQYF. In DNA form, the CDR3 reads TGCGCCAGCAGCCACGACAGGCTAGCCTACGAGCAGTACTTC.

This rearrangement joins TRBV3-1 to TRBJ1-1; D gene ambiguous. CDR1 and CDR2 from the germline V gene are LGHDT and YNNKEL (reference sequence). The CDR3 contains 14 residues. Trimming took 6 bases from V and 0 from J, leaving 11 bases between them. Here the CDR3 DNA reads TGTGCCAGCAGTACCACAGCCATGAACACTGAAGCTTTCTTT. Its translation is CASSTTAMNTEAFF.

This clonotype has a handful of counts. The junction departs from germline at one end; a sequencing error may be responsible. The rearrangement joins TRBV9 to TRBJ2-3; 9 positions agree with TRBD2. The CDR3 extends over 14 amino acids. Germline CDR1 reads SGDLS; CDR2 reads YYNGEE. The CDR3 spells CASSAGTSRDTQYF. For the CDR3, the DNA is TGTGCCAGCAGCGCTGGGACTAGCAGAGATACGCAGTATTTT.

The chain links TRBV10-1 to TRBJ2-7, with 7 bases identical to TRBD2. The CDR3 has 13 amino acids. Trimming removed 5 bases from V and 2 bases from J; junction bases left unmatched: 3. Germline CDR1 and CDR2: WNHNN and SYGVQD (reference sequence). The DNA of the CDR3 is TGCGCCAGCAGTATACGGGGGGCCTACGAGCAGTACTTC. Protein product: CASSIRGAYEQYF.

This clonotype was observed at least ten times. V and J are TRBV20-1 and TRBJ2-1; D not resolved. The V and J ends lost 5 bases and 0 bases respectively, with 11 bases between them. Germline CDR1 reads DFQATT; CDR2 reads SNEGSKA (reference sequence). The CDR3 spans 14 residues. CDR3 nucleotide sequence: TGCAGTGCTTATCCTAGGAGCTCCTACAATGAGCAGTTCTTC. As protein: CSAYPRSSYNEQFF.